This T cell receptor (beta chain) was identified during a study of CD8+ T cells in alopecia areata (dated 2018 in TCRdb). Describing the broader study: The treated patients, all with moderate-to-severe alopecia areata, were enrolled in an open-label pilot trial of oral tofacitinib given at 5 to 10 mg twice daily. Biopsies were taken from tofacitinib-treated patients at baseline and at 4 and 24 weeks of treatment, and a later scalp biopsy was taken in several of the tofacitinib-treated patients. RNA came from the PAXgene miRNA kit for fixed scalp, the miRNeasy kit for PBMCs, and the RNeasy kit for mouse skin. Tofacitinib was given for 6 to 18 months, followed by 6 months of follow-up off drug to assess delayed response and recurrence. Scalp clonality was compared across normal scalp (n=4), patchy alopecia areata scalp (n=8), and alopecia totalis/universalis scalp (n=8). In both human patients and the C3H/HeJ mouse model, the study applied high-throughput TCRbeta sequencing to look at T cell clonal expansion in alopecia areata. TCRbeta CDR3 regions were amplified by immunoSEQ multiplex PCR using 35 Vbeta forward and 13 Jbeta reverse primers. Scalp tissue and sorted CD4+ and CD8+ peripheral blood T cells from patchy and totalis/universalis alopecia areata patients and from healthy controls were covered by human TCRbeta sequencing. Overall study results and their limits: Compared with normal scalp, lesional scalp, particularly in alopecia totalis/universalis, had higher clonality and more expanded CD8+ clones, which suggests antigenic drive. Shared TCR sequences between patients were less evident than in mice, which may be partly attributable to HLA diversity in the patient population. Resident alphabeta T cells in normal human skin are also sequenced, complicating scalp TCR repertoire analysis, unlike mouse skin dominated by gammadelta T cells.

At the junction V is shortened by 0 bases and J by 7 bases; bases outside the gene matches: 5. The germline V gene encodes CDR1 SGHDT and CDR2 YYEEEE. The CDR3 covers 15 residues, taking in both the cysteine and the phenylalanine. The read is trimmed to its CDR3 DNA, 45 bases read in frame from base 1. On this clone: The clone's antigen remains unknown. Per-nucleotide qualities are absent, and no much larger clonotype sits a single base away.

The library was produced with the immunoSEQ multiplex PCR assay. RNA was extracted from all samples and reverse transcribed into cDNA as template for TCR sequencing. First-strand cDNA was synthesized with SuperScript III using a 2:1 mix of oligo-dT and random hexamers. Amplification bias was assessed with a synthetic immune receptor repertoire, and residual bias was removed computationally. Turning to the authors' computational methods: Raw reads were preprocessed for error removal, and CDR3 was defined according to IMGT conventions as running from the conserved cysteine to phenylalanine. To get clonality, Shannon entropy was normalized by log2 of the number of productive unique TCRs and the result was subtracted from 1. CD4 or CD8 identity of scalp clones was inferred by cross-referencing scalp TCRbeta sequences with sorted blood CD4 and CD8 repertoires. Here the immuneACCESS table is served through TCRdb, limited to in-frame sequences with V and J called. Missing clones are a known gap in these copies; in checked studies unresolved V genes cover under half, and the rest lacks a known reason. The DNA was the basis for D and trimming; V, J and clone size are from that table. The sample data list 150,000 to 200,000 clones, and less than 80% of these were observed just once. The ten largest make up approximately 10% of the sample.

Taken with the paper, the label for time point translates to: baseline before oral tofacitinib. Lesional scalp punch biopsies and peripheral blood were collected from alopecia areata patients. PBMCs were isolated by density centrifugation and stained for CD3, CD4 and CD8, and CD4+ and CD8+ T cells were sorted on a FACSAria. The source of this sequence is a human donor with alopecia areata. The chain couples TRBV5-6 to TRBJ1-5; 9 middle bases align to TRBD1. Here the sequenced sample was CD8+ T cells sorted from blood, taken at week 0. This receptor carries the CDR3 CASSLGDREDQPQHF. The nucleotides read TGTGCCAGCAGCTTGGGGGACAGGGAGGACCAGCCCCAGCATTTT.